One TCR beta chain is described in this entry. Its target is not known. Germline trimming cut 3 bases from V and 8 bases from J; bases unmatched to any gene: 13. CDR1 is SNHLY and CDR2 is FYNNEI in the germline V gene. The CDR3 length is 18 residues. This specimen comes from a study of T cells in localized non-small cell lung cancer. Study-level points and caveats: Among the tissues sampled, uninvolved adjacent lung had the highest T cell clonality, above tumor. The study linked higher blood T cell density to longer overall survival. Appearance in adjacent lung was seen for a median around 60 of the top 100 tumor clones. Heterogeneity is still possible, as just one tumor region was sequenced.

Assay: immunoSEQ multiplex PCR; the TCRdb copy retains only in-frame clones and omits some. Here the sample spans 25,000 to 35,000 clones, roughly 89% being singletons. The specimen comprised peripheral blood, sampled before any cancer treatment. The chain recombines TRBV2 with TRBJ2-1; 13 bases match TRBD2. The sequence derives from a male donor at least 60 years old with stage I lung adenocarcinoma. CDR3 sequence: CASSDLLATSGGRDEQFF. CDR3 nucleotides: TGTGCCAGCAGTGACCTCCTGGCGACTAGCGGGGGGAGAGATGAGCAGTTCTTC.